The 23 T cell receptor beta chains listed next were all sequenced from one sample in a study of blood T cell repertoires in COVID-19. TCRdb keeps only in-frame clones here, not all; method: immunoSEQ multiplex PCR. The top ten clones hold around 0.95% of a sample with about 500,000 clones, approximately 92% of them seen once. Sequencing was carried out using peripheral blood. The receptors were sampled from a young man with COVID-19, enrolled during active disease.

J is TRBJ2-7 and V is TRBV5-4, with 10 nucleotides matching TRBD2. V gave up 4 bases and J gave up 5 bases; unmatched junction bases: 9. Germline lookup yields CDR1 SGHNT and CDR2 YYREEE (reference sequence). This CDR3 has 15 residues. The DNA of the CDR3 is TGTGCCAGCAGCATACCGGGACTAGCGACAGACGAGCAGTACTTC. It translates to CASSIPGLATDEQYF.

At least ten counts were recorded for this clone. The gene calls are TRBV11-3 and TRBJ2-1, with TRBD2 matching 11 bases. The CDR3 totals 17 residues. V shed 5 bases, J shed 2 bases, and the junction held 8 bases outside the gene matches. CDR1 SGHNT and CDR2 YENEEA come from the germline V gene. The CDR3 DNA follows: TGTGCCAGCAGCCAAGGGACTAGCGGTACCCCCTACAATGAGCAGTTCTTC. Amino acids: CASSQGTSGTPYNEQFF.

This clone was seen a handful of times. The CDR3 here is CASSPVTGSSNQPQHF. The DNA of the CDR3 is TGTGCCAGCAGCCCCGTGACAGGGAGTAGCAATCAGCCCCAGCATTTT. The rearrangement joins TRBV7-9 to TRBJ1-5, with 7 nucleotides matching TRBD1. The trim removed 5 bases at V and 0 bases at J, leaving 7 bases unmatched. Germline V gene lookup returns CDR1 SEHNR and CDR2 FQNEAQ (reference sequence). CDR3 length: 16 residues.

The V and J genes are TRBV7-9 and TRBJ1-6; the D is unclear. The CDR3 has 12 residues. Germline V gene lookup returns CDR1 SEHNR and CDR2 FQNEAQ (reference sequence). Between the trimmed V and J ends, which lost 6 bases and 9 bases, there was a span of 9 bases. The CDR3 nucleotides read TGTGCCAGCAGGATCAGTGCTTCACCCCTCCACTTT. Its protein is CASRISASPLHF.

The rearrangement uses TRBV7-9 and TRBJ1-2; 12 nucleotides align to TRBD1. The V gene's germline CDR1 is SEHNR and CDR2 FQNEAQ (reference sequence). The CDR3 covers 17 residues. The V and J ends lost 5 bases and 5 bases, in that order; junction bases with no gene match: 12. CDR3 in amino acids: CASSLGTGGPGLYGYTF. In nucleotides, the CDR3 is TGTGCCAGCAGCCTGGGGACAGGGGGCCCTGGATTATATGGCTACACCTTC. The full variable domain, its missing parts supplied by reference TRBV7-9 and TRBJ1-2, is DTGVSQNPRHKITKRGQNVTFRCDPISEHNRLYWYRQTLGQGPEFLTYFQNEAQLEKSRLLSDRFSAERPKGSFSTLEIQRTEQGDSAMYLCASSLGTGGPGLYGYTFGSGTRLTVV.

The chain couples TRBV11-2 to TRBJ2-7; D remains ambiguous. Between the trimmed V and J ends, which lost 3 bases and 4 bases, there was a span of 16 bases. Germline CDR1 reads SGHAT; CDR2 reads FQNNGV. This CDR3 is 15 amino acids long. This CDR3 reads CASSLLNGKSYEQYF. The CDR3 DNA is TGTGCCAGCAGCTTGTTAAATGGCAAGTCGTACGAGCAGTACTTC.

V is TRBV9 and J is TRBJ2-5, with a tentative D call TRBD2 (6 bases). The V end was cut by 0 bases, the J end by 5 bases, with 11 bases between. The germline V gene has CDR1 SGDLS and CDR2 YYNGEE. The CDR3 is 14 amino acids. The CDR3 loop is CASSVGGGTETQYF. The CDR3 bases are TGTGCCAGCAGCGTAGGCGGCGGGACGGAGACCCAGTACTTC.

This chain links TRBV6-1 with TRBJ2-3; D unresolved. Germline lookup yields CDR1 MNHNS and CDR2 SASEGT. Trimming removed 4 bases from V and 0 bases from J, with 14 bases in between. This CDR3 has 16 residues. CDR3 nucleotide sequence: TGTGCCAGCAGTGGCTTGACAATCTACAGCACAGATACGCAGTATTTT. As protein: CASSGLTIYSTDTQYF.

The chain carries TRBV5-1 and TRBJ2-2, with D possibly matching TRBD1 (5 bases). V gave up 0 bases and J gave up 7 bases, with 10 bases separating them. Germline V CDR1 and CDR2: SGHRS, YFSETQ. The CDR3 is made up of 14 amino acids. Here the CDR3 DNA reads TGCGCCAGCAGCTTGGGGCAGGGCATCGGGGAGCTGTTTTTT. This sequence encodes CASSLGQGIGELFF. Filled out from reference TRBV5-1 and TRBJ2-2, the complete variable domain reads KAGVTQTPRYLIKTRGQQVTLSCSPISGHRSVSWYQQTPGQGLQFLFEYFSETQRNKGNFPGRFSGRQFSNSRSEMNVSTLELGDSALYLCASSLGQGIGELFFGEGSRLTVL.

The chain joins TRBV7-3 to TRBJ2-2, with unresolved D. Trimming removed 5 bases from V and 4 bases from J, with 5 bases in between. CDR3 size: 12 residues. Germline CDR1 SGHTA, CDR2 FQGTGA. The CDR3, as DNA: TGTGCCAGCAGCCCGGTCACCGGGGAGCTGTTTTTT. Protein: CASSPVTGELFF.

The chain links TRBV19 to TRBJ2-7; TRBD1 might be the D (5 bases). The CDR3 length is 9 residues. The V gene's germline CDR1 is LNHDA and CDR2 SQIVND (reference sequence). The V end lost 9 bases, the J end lost 10 bases, and 10 bases lay between the germline ends. CDR3 nucleotides: TGTGCCAGAGGGGTATTTCAGTACTTC. It codes for CARGVFQYF.

V usage is TRBV6-4 and J usage is TRBJ1-2; weak D call: TRBD1 (5 bases). The CDR3 covers 13 residues. The V gene lost 2 bases and the J gene lost 7 bases, with 11 bases spanning the gap. Germline CDR1 and CDR2: MRHNA and SNTAGT. This chain's CDR3 is CASSDVATGGYTF. In DNA, the CDR3 is TGTGCCAGCAGTGACGTGGCCACAGGTGGCTACACCTTC.

The chain links TRBV5-1 to TRBJ2-5; D gene ambiguous. Germline lookup yields CDR1 SGHRS and CDR2 YFSETQ. V lost 7 bases, J lost 5 bases, and 18 bases lay in between. The CDR3 contains 14 residues. This CDR3 is CASRVGFYSETQYF. The DNA for the CDR3 is TGCGCCAGCCGCGTCGGATTTTATAGCGAGACCCAGTACTTC.

The gene calls are TRBV14 and TRBJ2-7, with a tentative D call TRBD1 (7 bases). Trimming stripped 1 base from V and 3 bases from J, with 13 bases between. CDR3 length: 15 residues. Germline V CDR1 and CDR2: SGHDN, FVKESK. The DNA of the CDR3 is TGTGCCAGCAGCCAAGGGACAGGAGGGGGCTACGAGCAGTACTTC. This codes for CASSQGTGGGYEQYF.

The J gene is TRBJ1-1, the V gene TRBV11-3; D not certain. Germline values: CDR1 SGHNT, CDR2 YENEEA. The V gene lost 6 bases and the J gene lost 0 bases, with 8 bases spanning the gap. The CDR3 has 13 residues. This CDR3 reads CASRRTLNTEAFF. As DNA, the CDR3 is TGTGCCAGCAGACGAACTCTGAACACTGAAGCTTTCTTT.

The gene calls are TRBV2 and TRBJ2-6, with no clear D. Germline loops: CDR1 SNHLY, CDR2 FYNNEI. Trimming left V 7 bases short and J 0 bases short, with 10 bases between. There are 15 residues in the CDR3. The CDR3 nucleotides read TGTGCCAGCATCTGGGCCACCTCTGGGGCCAACGTCCTGACTTTC. Its protein is CASIWATSGANVLTF.

The table lists this clone with a few counts. The J gene is TRBJ1-4, the V gene TRBV10-2, with 9 positions matching TRBD1. The CDR3 length is 14 residues. The germline CDR1 and CDR2 sequences are WSHSY and SAAADI. The V and J ends lost 6 bases and 7 bases, in that order; junction bases with no gene match: 6. DNA for the CDR3: TGCGCCAGCAGAAGGACAGGGGAAGGTGAAAAACTGTTTTTT. Translation gives CASRRTGEGEKLFF.

V and J are TRBV27 and TRBJ1-2, with D perhaps TRBD1 (6 bases). V was cut by 2 bases and J by 2 bases, with 12 bases left in between. The germline V gene has CDR1 MNHEY and CDR2 SMNVEV (reference sequence). CDR3 size: 15 residues. DNA for the CDR3: TGTGCCAGCAGTTTAACGGGACATCAGAACTATGGCTACACCTTC. It yields the protein CASSLTGHQNYGYTF.

The gene calls are TRBV9 and TRBJ2-1; 7 nucleotides match TRBD2. V lost 0 bases and J lost 2; bases outside the gene matches: 5. CDR1 is SGDLS and CDR2 is YYNGEE in the germline V gene. The CDR3 is 16 amino acids. Here the CDR3 DNA reads TGTGCCAGCAGCGTAGGGAGGAGCGGGACCTACAATGAGCAGTTCTTC. Translation: CASSVGRSGTYNEQFF.

This chain joins TRBV19 and TRBJ2-4; D may be TRBD2 (6 bases). The CDR3 spans 14 residues. Per the germline V gene, CDR1 is LNHDA and CDR2 is SQIVND (reference sequence). V was trimmed by 5 bases and J by 2 bases, leaving 10 bases between them. The CDR3 region has the DNA TGTGCCAGTAGTTTTGGAGGGTCCAAAAACATTCAGTACTTC. Protein sequence: CASSFGGSKNIQYF.

The chain employs TRBV19 and TRBJ1-1; weak D call: TRBD1 (5 bases). The CDR3 has 13 residues. V shed 8 bases and J shed 3 bases, with 13 bases lying between them. Germline loops: CDR1 LNHDA, CDR2 SQIVND (reference sequence). Here the CDR3 reads CASREQVYTEAFF. The CDR3, as DNA: TGTGCCAGTCGAGAACAGGTCTACACTGAAGCTTTCTTT.

CDR3: CSARRQGTIYF. In DNA, the CDR3 is TGCAGTGCTAGGCGACAGGGAACCATATATTTT. J is TRBJ1-3 and V is TRBV20-1, with 7 bases aligning to TRBD1. The CDR3 has 11 residues. V was pared by 3 bases and J by 10 bases, with 3 bases of the junction left unmatched. Germline V gene data show CDR1 as DFQATT and CDR2 as SNEGSKA (reference sequence).

The chain is built from TRBV6-2 or TRBV6-3 and TRBJ1-5; no reliable D call. This CDR3 has 12 amino acids. CDR1 is MNHEY and CDR2 is SVGEGT in the germline V gene. The V and J ends lost 0 bases and 9 bases respectively, with 6 bases between them. In DNA form, the CDR3 reads TGTGCCAGCAGTTACTCTACTGGGCCCCAGCATTTT. Its translation is CASSYSTGPQHF.